Below are 2 T cell receptor beta chains sequenced from a single sample in a study of T cells after yellow fever vaccination (dated by TCRdb to between 2018 and 2020). The intended sense of this specimen's treatment or condition label: live attenuated yellow fever vaccine strain. Preparation of the library involved 5' RACE. TCRdb names Illumina HiSeq 2500 as the instrument used. Through fastp at Q25 and MiXCR, TCRdb rebuilt clones from the public reads, retaining in-frame beta chains. Identical CDR3 protein sequences are pooled into one entry, listed with their most common genes and DNA. The sample table records 400,000 to 650,000 distinct CDR3 sequences; 20% to 25% of these occur just once. Jointly, the top ten make up approximately 16% of the sample. The sequences come from PBMCs, collected approximately 20 days after the first yellow fever vaccination. These receptors came from a man in his late teens or twenties who received the YFV17D yellow fever vaccine.

To note about this clonotype: Being one base from a much bigger clone, this may be a read error. V and J are TRBV7-2 and TRBJ2-2; either TRBD1 or TRBD2 may fit D (5 bases each). This CDR3 spans 13 amino acids. The germline V and J ends were trimmed by 5 bases and 4 bases, with 8 bases remaining between them. CDR1 is SGHTA and CDR2 is FQGNSA in the germline V gene. The CDR3 loop reads CASSPGTTGELFF. Written as DNA, the CDR3 is TGTGCCAGCAGCCCAGGGACCACCGGGGAGCTGTTTTTT.

This chain links TRBV5-8 with TRBJ2-5; D might be TRBD2 (7 bases). Germline CDR1 reads SGHTS; CDR2 reads YDEGEE. Trimming cost V 2 bases and J 2 bases, with 13 bases left between them. The CDR3 length is 15 residues. The DNA of the CDR3 is TGTGCCAGCAGCTTTGGCGGGGGCGCACAAGAGACCCAGTACTTC. Encoded protein: CASSFGGGAQETQYF.